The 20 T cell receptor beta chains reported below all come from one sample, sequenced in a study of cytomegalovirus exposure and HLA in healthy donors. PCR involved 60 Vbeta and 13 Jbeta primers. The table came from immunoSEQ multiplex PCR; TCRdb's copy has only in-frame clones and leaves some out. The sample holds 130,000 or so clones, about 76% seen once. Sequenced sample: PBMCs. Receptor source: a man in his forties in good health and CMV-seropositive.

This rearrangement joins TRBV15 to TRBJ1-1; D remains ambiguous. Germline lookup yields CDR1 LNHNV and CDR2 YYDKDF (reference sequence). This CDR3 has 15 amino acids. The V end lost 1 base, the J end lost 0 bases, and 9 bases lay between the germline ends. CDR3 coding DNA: TGTGCCACCAGCAGAGTAGGGAGAATGAACACTGAAGCTTTCTTT. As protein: CATSRVGRMNTEAFF. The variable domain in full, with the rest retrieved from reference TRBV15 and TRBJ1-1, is DAMVIQNPRYQVTQFGKPVTLSCSQTLNHNVMYWYQQKSSQAPKLLFHYYDKDFNNEADTPDNFQSRRPNTSFCFLDIRSPGLGDTAMYLCATSRVGRMNTEAFFGQGTRLTVV.

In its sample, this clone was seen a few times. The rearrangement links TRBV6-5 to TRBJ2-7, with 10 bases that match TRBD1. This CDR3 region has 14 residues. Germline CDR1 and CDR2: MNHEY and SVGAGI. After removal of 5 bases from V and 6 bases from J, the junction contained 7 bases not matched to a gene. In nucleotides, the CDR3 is TGTGCCAGCAGTGGGGGACAGGGGAGGAGCGAGCAGTACTTC. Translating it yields CASSGGQGRSEQYF.

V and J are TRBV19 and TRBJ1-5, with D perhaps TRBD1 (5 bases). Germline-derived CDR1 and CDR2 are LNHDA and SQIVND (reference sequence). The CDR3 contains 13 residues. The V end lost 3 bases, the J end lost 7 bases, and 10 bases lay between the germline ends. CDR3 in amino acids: CASSMGGNQPQHF. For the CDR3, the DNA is TGTGCCAGTAGTATGGGGGGGAACCAGCCCCAGCATTTT.

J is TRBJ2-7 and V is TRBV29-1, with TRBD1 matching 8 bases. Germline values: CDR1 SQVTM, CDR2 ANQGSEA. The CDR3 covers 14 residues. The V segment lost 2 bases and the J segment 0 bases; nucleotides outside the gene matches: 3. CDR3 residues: CSVERTGNSYEQYF. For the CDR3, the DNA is TGCAGCGTTGAAAGGACAGGGAACTCCTACGAGCAGTACTTC.

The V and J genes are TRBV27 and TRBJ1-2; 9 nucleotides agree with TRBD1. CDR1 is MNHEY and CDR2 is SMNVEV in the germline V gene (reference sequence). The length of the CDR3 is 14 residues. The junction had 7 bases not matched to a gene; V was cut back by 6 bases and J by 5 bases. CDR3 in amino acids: CASRGDREVYGYTF. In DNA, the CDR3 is TGTGCCAGCAGGGGGGACAGGGAGGTTTATGGCTACACCTTC.

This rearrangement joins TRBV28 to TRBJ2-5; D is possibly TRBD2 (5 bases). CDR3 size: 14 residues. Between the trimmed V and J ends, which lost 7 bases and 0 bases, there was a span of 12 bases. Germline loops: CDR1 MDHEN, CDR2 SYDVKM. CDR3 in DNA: TGTGCCAGCACTCCCACGGGGTACCAAGAGACCCAGTACTTC. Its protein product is CASTPTGYQETQYF.

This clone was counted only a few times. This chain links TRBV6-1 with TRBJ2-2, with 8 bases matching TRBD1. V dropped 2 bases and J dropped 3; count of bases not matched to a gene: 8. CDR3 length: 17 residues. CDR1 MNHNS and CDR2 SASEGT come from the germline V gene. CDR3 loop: CASSELPQGAYTGELFF. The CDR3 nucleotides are TGTGCCAGCAGTGAACTGCCCCAGGGGGCTTACACCGGGGAGCTGTTTTTT.

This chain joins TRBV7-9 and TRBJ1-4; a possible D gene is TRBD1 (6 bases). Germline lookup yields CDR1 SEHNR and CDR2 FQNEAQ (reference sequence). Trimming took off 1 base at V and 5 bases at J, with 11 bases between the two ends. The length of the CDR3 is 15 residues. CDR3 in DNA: TGTGCCAGCAGCTTAGGGACAGCCGTCAATGAAAAACTGTTTTTT. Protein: CASSLGTAVNEKLFF.

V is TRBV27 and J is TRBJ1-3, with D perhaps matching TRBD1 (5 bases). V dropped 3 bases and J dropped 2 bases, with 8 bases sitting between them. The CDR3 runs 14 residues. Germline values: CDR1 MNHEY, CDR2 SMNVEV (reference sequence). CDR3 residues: CASSFTGPGNTIYF. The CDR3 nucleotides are TGTGCCAGCAGTTTTACAGGTCCTGGAAACACCATATATTTT.

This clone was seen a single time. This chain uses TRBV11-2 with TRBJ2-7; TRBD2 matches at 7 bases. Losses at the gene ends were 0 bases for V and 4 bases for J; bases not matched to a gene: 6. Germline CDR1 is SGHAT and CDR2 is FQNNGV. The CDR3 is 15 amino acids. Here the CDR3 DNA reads TGTGCCAGCAGCTTAGAAACCCCGGGGGGTTACGAGCAGTACTTC. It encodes CASSLETPGGYEQYF.

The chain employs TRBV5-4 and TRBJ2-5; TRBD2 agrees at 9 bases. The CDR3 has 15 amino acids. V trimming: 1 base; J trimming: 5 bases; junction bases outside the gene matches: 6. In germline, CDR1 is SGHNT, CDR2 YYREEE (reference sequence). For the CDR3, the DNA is TGTGCCAGCAGCTTGCCTAGCGGGGACCTTGAGACCCAGTACTTC. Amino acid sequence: CASSLPSGDLETQYF.

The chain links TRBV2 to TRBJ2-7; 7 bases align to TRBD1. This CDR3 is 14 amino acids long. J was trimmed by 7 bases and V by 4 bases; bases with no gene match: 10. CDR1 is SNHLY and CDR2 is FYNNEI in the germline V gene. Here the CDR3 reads CASSGGGLDWEQYF. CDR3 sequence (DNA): TGTGCCAGCAGTGGAGGGGGCCTTGATTGGGAGCAGTACTTC.

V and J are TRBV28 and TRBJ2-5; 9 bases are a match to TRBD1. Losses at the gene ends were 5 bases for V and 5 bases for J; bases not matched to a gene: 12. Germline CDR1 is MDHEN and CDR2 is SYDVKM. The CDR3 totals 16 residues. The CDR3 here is CASSPMGQGGEETQYF. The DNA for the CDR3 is TGTGCCAGCAGTCCCATGGGACAGGGAGGGGAGGAGACCCAGTACTTC.

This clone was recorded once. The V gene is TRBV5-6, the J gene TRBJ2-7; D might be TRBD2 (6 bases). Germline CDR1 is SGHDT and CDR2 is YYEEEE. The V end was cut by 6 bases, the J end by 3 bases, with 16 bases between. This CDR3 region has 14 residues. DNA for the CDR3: TGTGCCAGCACCCGGAGGGGCCTGATCTACGAGCAGTACTTC. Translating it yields CASTRRGLIYEQYF.

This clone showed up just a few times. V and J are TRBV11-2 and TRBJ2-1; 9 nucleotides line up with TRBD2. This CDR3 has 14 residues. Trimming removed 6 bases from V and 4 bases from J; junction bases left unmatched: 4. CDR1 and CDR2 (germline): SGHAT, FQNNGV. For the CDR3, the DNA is TGTGCCAGCAGGGCGGGGGGGCGATACAATGAGCAGTTCTTC. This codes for CASRAGGRYNEQFF.

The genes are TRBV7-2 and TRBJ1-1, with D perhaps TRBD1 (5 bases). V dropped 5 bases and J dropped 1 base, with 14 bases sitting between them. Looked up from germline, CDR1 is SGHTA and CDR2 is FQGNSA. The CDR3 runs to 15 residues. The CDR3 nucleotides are TGTGCCAGCAGCACCCGCGGGGGTTCGAACACTGAAGCTTTCTTT. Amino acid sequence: CASSTRGGSNTEAFF. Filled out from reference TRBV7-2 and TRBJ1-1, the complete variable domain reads GAGVSQSPSNKVTEKGKDVELRCDPISGHTALYWYRQSLGQGLEFLIYFQGNSAPDKSGLPSDRFSAERTGGSVSTLTIQRTQQEDSAVYLCASSTRGGSNTEAFFGQGTRLTVV.

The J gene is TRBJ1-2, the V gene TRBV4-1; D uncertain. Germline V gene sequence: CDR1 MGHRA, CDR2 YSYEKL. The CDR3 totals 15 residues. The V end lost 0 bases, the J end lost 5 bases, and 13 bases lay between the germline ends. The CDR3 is CASSQDDTSGYGYTF. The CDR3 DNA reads TGCGCCAGCAGCCAAGATGACACTTCTGGTTATGGCTACACCTTC.

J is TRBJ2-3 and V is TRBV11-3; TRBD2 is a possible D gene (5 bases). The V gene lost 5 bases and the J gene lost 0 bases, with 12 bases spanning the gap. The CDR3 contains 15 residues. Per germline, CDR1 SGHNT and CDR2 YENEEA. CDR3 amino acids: CASSPGGISTDTQYF. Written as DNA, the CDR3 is TGTGCCAGCAGCCCCGGAGGCATTAGCACAGATACGCAGTATTTT. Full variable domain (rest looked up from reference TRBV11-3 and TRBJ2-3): EAGVVQSPRYKIIEKKQPVAFWCNPISGHNTLYWYLQNLGQGPELLIRYENEEAVDDSQLPKDRFSAERLKGVDSTLKIQPAELGDSAVYLCASSPGGISTDTQYFGPGTRLTVL.

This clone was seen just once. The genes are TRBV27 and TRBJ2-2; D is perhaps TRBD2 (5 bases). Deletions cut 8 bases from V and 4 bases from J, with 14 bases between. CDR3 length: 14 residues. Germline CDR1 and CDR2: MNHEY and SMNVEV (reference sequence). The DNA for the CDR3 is TGTGCCAGCTCAACTCGTCGGGGCACCGGGGAGCTGTTTTTT. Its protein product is CASSTRRGTGELFF.

CDR3 bases: TGCAGCGTCGGACAGGGGGATAGGTCAGCTTTCTTT. Translation gives CSVGQGDRSAFF. This chain joins TRBV29-1 and TRBJ1-1; TRBD1 matches at 10 bases. V dropped 6 bases and J dropped 10; count of bases not matched to a gene: 8. The CDR3 contains 12 residues. The V gene's germline CDR1 is SQVTM and CDR2 ANQGSEA.